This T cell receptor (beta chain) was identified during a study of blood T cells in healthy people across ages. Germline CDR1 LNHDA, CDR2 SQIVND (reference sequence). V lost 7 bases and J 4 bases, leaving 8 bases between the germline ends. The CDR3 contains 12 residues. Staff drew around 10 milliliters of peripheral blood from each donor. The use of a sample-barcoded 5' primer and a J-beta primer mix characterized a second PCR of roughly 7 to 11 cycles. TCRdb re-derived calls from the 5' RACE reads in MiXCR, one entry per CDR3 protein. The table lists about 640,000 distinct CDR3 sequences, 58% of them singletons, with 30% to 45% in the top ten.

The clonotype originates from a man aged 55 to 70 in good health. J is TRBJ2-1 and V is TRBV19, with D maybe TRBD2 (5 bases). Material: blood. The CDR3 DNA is TGTGCCAGTACAACGGGGTACAATGAGCAGTTCTTC. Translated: CASTTGYNEQFF.